A selection of T cell receptor beta chains follows, all from one sample in a study of blood T cell repertoires in COVID-19. Clones were sequenced by immunoSEQ multiplex PCR, and TCRdb holds only the in-frame ones, with some missing. The top ten hold approximately 2% of the sample, which has about 150,000 clones, roughly 85% seen once. The material sequenced was peripheral blood. These receptors originate from an elderly woman with acute or convalescent COVID-19. Each CDR3 is given with its conserved first and last residue. The D gene is left open where the match is weak. The size of a clone is reported for some rows only, either as once, few or many, or as a class for expanded clones.

>TRBV28|-|TRBJ1-5|-
CASRTIGTSNQPQHF
TGTGCCAGCAGGACGATAGGGACATCTAATCAGCCCCAGCATTTT
>TRBV2|-|TRBJ1-2|TRBD1
CATRGEGGGVFGYTF
TGTGCCACCCGAGGGGAAGGAGGGGGCGTCTTTGGCTACACCTTC
>TRBV15|once|TRBJ1-1|-
CATSIQAVNTEAFF
TGTGCCACCAGCATCCAAGCGGTGAACACTGAAGCTTTCTTT
>TRBV18|-|TRBJ2-1|-
CASSPERRGGYNEQFF
TGTGCCAGCTCACCAGAGAGGAGGGGGGGATACAATGAGCAGTTCTTC
>TRBV30|-|TRBJ1-1|-
CAWSVSQDTEAFF
TGTGCCTGGAGTGTATCCCAGGACACTGAAGCTTTCTTT
>TRBV7-2|few|TRBJ2-3|-
CASSLDVVGEGTDTQYF
TGTGCCAGCAGCTTAGATGTAGTAGGGGAAGGCACAGATACGCAGTATTTT
>TRBV28|-|TRBJ1-1|-
CASTTPAGDLTEAFF
TGTGCCAGCACCACACCGGCGGGGGACCTCACTGAAGCTTTCTTT
>TRBV6-5|-|TRBJ2-3|TRBD2
CASRTSGSTDTQYF
TGTGCCAGCAGGACTAGCGGGAGCACAGATACGCAGTATTTT
>TRBV24-1|-|TRBJ2-1|-
CATSDPGTSQALFF
TGTGCCACCAGTGATCCCGGGACTTCGCAGGCGCTGTTCTTC
>TRBV28|-|TRBJ2-7|-
CASSFRGTGSYEQYF
TGTGCCAGCAGTTTCCGGGGAACTGGGTCCTACGAGCAGTACTTC
>TRBV7-9|-|TRBJ1-1|-
CASSLVRSGEAFF
TGTGCCAGCAGCTTAGTAAGATCGGGTGAAGCTTTCTTT
>TRBV19|-|TRBJ2-7|TRBD1
CATATGVSYEQYF
TGTGCCACCGCGACAGGGGTCTCCTACGAGCAGTACTTC
>TRBV10-3|once|TRBJ1-5|-
CAISERQDLYSNQPQHF
TGTGCCATCAGTGAAAGACAGGACCTTTATAGCAATCAGCCCCAGCATTTT
>TRBV3-1/TRBV3-2|-|TRBJ2-1|TRBD2
CASSQPTSGRGNEQFF
TGTGCCAGCAGCCAACCAACTAGCGGGAGGGGAAATGAGCAGTTCTTC
>TRBV19|-|TRBJ1-3|-
CASILTGTNSGNTIYF
TGTGCCAGTATCCTGACAGGCACCAACTCTGGAAACACCATATATTTT
>TRBV28|few|TRBJ1-2|-
CASSLVGLEFGGYTF
TGTGCCAGCAGTTTAGTCGGACTAGAATTTGGAGGCTACACCTTC
>TRBV11-2|once|TRBJ2-7|TRBD1
CASSDGQVGYEQYF
TGTGCCAGCAGTGACGGACAGGTTGGCTACGAGCAGTACTTC
>TRBV9|-|TRBJ1-1|-
CASSVNTGEAFF
TGTGCCAGCAGCGTTAACACAGGGGAAGCTTTCTTT
>TRBV30|once|TRBJ2-2|TRBD2
CAWQGLAGGSNTGELFF
TGTGCCTGGCAGGGACTAGCGGGAGGGTCGAACACCGGGGAGCTGTTTTTT
>TRBV2|-|TRBJ2-1|-
CASSEAWGVEPFF
TGTGCCAGCAGTGAAGCGTGGGGAGTGGAACCGTTCTTC
>TRBV5-1|once|TRBJ2-1|-
CASSYRVAGSSYNEQFF
TGCGCCAGCAGTTACAGGGTTGCGGGCAGCTCCTACAATGAGCAGTTCTTC
>TRBV3-1/TRBV3-2|-|TRBJ2-2|TRBD2
CASSQGELAGRGGELFF
TGTGCCAGCAGCCAAGGGGAGTTAGCGGGACGGGGCGGGGAGCTGTTTTTT
>TRBV7-2|-|TRBJ1-2|-
CASSLAPNLGVHGYTF
TGTGCCAGCAGCTTAGCCCCGAACTTGGGCGTCCATGGCTACACCTTC
>TRBV5-1|once|TRBJ1-4|TRBD1
CASSSDGQGVEEKLFF
TGCGCCAGCAGCTCCGACGGACAGGGCGTTGAGGAAAAACTGTTTTTT
>TRBV9|-|TRBJ2-3|TRBD1
CASSGRGQASTDTQYF
TGTGCCAGCAGCGGAAGGGGGCAAGCTAGCACAGATACGCAGTATTTT
>TRBV30|-|TRBJ1-3|-
CAWSDFGSSGNTIYF
TGTGCCTGGAGTGATTTCGGTAGCTCTGGAAACACCATATATTTT
>TRBV5-1|-|TRBJ2-3|-
CASSLHVETDTQYF
TGCGCCAGCAGCTTGCATGTAGAGACAGATACGCAGTATTTT
>TRBV9|few|TRBJ1-1|-
CASSVVPQSEAFF
TGTGCCAGCAGCGTAGTGCCACAGAGTGAAGCTTTCTTT
>TRBV3-1/TRBV3-2|few|TRBJ1-2|TRBD1
CASSLRTGSYGYTF
TGTGCCAGCAGCCTCCGGACAGGGAGCTATGGCTACACCTTC
>TRBV5-1|-|TRBJ2-3|-
CASRSDSYPTDTQYF
TGCGCCAGCAGGTCTGACAGCTACCCCACAGATACGCAGTATTTT
>TRBV25-1|-|TRBJ2-3|-
CASSEGLRDTQYF
TGTGCCAGCAGTGAGGGACTTCGAGATACGCAGTATTTT